This TCR beta chain came from a study of blood T cell repertoires in COVID-19. Overall study context: The samples span acute and convalescent COVID-19 from the United States, Italy and Spain. PBMCs, B-cell-depleted T cells, or T cells provided the cDNA or gDNA that made up the material.

Sequencing was performed with immunoSEQ multiplex PCR; in TCRdb, only in-frame clones are kept and a portion is missing. This table has about 85,000 clones, roughly nine tenths appearing once. The CDR3 totals 15 residues. V was pared by 2 bases and J by 5 bases, with 6 bases of the junction left unmatched. Germline lookup yields CDR1 SGHRS and CDR2 YFSETQ. The material sequenced was peripheral blood. The receptor was derived from a man aged 55-75 years with acute or convalescent COVID-19. V is TRBV5-1 and J is TRBJ2-3; 9 bases align to TRBD1. Written as DNA, the CDR3 is TGCGCCAGCAGCTTTGGACAGGGGATAGGAGATACGCAGTATTTT. Protein sequence: CASSFGQGIGDTQYF.